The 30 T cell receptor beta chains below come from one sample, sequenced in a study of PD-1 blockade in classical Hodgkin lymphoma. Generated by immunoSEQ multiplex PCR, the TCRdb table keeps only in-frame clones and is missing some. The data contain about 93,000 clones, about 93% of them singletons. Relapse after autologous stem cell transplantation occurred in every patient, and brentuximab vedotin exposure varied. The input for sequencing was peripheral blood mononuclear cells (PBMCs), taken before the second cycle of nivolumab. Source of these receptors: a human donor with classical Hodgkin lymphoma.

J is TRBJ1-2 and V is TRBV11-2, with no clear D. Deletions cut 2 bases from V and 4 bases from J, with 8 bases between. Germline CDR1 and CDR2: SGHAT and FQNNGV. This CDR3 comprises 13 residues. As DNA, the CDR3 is TGTGCCAGCAGCTTATCAGCTAGCTATGGCTACACCTTC. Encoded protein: CASSLSASYGYTF.

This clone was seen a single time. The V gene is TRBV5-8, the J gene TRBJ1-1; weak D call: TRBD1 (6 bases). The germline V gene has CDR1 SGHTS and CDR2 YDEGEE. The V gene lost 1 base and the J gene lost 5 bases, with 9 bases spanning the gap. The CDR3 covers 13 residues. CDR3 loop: CASSLFQGTEAFF. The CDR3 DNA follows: TGTGCCAGCAGCTTGTTTCAGGGGACTGAAGCTTTCTTT.

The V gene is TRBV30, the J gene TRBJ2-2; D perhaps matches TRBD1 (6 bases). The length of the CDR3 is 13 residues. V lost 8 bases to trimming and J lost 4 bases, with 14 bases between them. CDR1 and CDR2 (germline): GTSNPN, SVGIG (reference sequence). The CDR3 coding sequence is TGTGCCGGTGCCCCAGGGGCCACCGGGGAGCTGTTTTTT. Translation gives CAGAPGATGELFF.

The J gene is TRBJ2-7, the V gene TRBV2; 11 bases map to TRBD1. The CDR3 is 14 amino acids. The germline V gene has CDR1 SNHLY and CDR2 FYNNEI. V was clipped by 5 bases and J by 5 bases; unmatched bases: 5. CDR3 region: CASSRGQGAHEQYF. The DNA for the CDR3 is TGTGCCAGCAGTAGAGGACAGGGGGCCCACGAGCAGTACTTC.

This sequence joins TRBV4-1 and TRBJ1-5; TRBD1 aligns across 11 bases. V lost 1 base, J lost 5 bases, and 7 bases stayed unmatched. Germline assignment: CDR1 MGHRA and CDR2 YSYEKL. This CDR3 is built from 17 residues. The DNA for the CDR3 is TGCGCCAGCAGCCAAGGGACCGGGACAGGGGGGTATCAGCCCCAGCATTTT. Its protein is CASSQGTGTGGYQPQHF.

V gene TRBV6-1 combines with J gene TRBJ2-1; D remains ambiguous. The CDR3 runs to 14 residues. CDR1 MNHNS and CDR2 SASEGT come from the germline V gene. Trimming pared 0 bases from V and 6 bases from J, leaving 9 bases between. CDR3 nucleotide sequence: TGTGCCAGCAGTGAAGCCCACGTGGGCAATGAGCAGTTCTTC. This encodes CASSEAHVGNEQFF.

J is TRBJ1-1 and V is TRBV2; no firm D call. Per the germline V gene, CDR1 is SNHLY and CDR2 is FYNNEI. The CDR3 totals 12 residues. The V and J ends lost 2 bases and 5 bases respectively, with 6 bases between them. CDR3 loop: CASSEWDTEAFF. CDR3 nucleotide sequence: TGTGCCAGCAGTGAATGGGATACTGAAGCTTTCTTT.

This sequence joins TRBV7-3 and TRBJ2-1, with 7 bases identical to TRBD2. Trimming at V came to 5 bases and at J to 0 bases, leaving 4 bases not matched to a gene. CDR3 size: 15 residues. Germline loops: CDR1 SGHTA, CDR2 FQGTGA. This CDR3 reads CASSPGRSSYNEQFF. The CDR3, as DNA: TGTGCCAGCAGCCCCGGGAGGAGCTCCTACAATGAGCAGTTCTTC.

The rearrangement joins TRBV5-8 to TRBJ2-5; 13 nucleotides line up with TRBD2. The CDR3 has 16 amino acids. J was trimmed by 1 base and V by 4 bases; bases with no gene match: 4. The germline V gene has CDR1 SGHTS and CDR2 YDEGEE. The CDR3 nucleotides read TGTGCCAGCAGCCCGGGACTAGCGGGGATCCAAGAGACCCAGTACTTC. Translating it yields CASSPGLAGIQETQYF.

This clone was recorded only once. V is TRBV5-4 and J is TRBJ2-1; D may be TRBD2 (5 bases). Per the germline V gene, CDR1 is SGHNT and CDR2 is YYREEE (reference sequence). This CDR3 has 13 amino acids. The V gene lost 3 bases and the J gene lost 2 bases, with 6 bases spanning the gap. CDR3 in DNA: TGTGCCAGCAGCTACGGGACCTACAATGAGCAGTTCTTC. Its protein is CASSYGTYNEQFF.

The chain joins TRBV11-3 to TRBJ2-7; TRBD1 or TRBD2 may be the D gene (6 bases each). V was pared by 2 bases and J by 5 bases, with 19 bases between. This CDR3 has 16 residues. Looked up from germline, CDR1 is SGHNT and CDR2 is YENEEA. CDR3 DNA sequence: TGTGCCAGCAGCTTAAGTACCGGAGGGGGTGTAAACGAGCAGTACTTC. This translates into CASSLSTGGGVNEQYF.

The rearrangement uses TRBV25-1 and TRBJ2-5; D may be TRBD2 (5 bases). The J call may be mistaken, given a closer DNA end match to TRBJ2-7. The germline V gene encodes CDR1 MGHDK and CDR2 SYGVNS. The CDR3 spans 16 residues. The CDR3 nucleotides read TGTGCCAGCAGTGAAATTGCGGGTTGGGGCTCCTACGAGCAGTACTTC. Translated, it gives CASSEIAGWGSYEQYF.

CDR3 bases: TGTGCCTGGAGTGTTACAGAGAACTATGGCTACACCTTC. Translating gives CAWSVTENYGYTF. The V and J genes are TRBV30 and TRBJ1-2, with D unresolved. CDR1 and CDR2 from the germline V gene are GTSNPN and SVGIG (reference sequence). The germline V and J ends were trimmed by 0 bases and 2 bases, with 7 bases remaining between them. The CDR3 has 13 amino acids.

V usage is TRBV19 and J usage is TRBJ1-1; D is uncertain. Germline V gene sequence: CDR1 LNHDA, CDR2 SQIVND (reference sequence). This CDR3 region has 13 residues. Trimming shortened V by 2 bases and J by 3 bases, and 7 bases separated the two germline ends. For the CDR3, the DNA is TGTGCCAGTAGTATAAGACCGCACACTGAAGCTTTCTTT. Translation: CASSIRPHTEAFF.

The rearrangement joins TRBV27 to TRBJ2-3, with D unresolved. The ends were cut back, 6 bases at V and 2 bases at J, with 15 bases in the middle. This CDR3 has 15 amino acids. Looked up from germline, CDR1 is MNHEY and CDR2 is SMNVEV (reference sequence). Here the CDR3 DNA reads TGTGCCAGCAGCCCGCGGCAGCCTGTCACAGATACGCAGTATTTT. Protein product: CASSPRQPVTDTQYF.

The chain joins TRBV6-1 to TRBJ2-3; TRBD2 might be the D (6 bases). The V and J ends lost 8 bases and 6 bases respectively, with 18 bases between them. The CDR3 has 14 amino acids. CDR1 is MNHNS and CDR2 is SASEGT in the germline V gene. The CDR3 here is CASGGAPERDTQYF. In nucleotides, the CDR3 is TGTGCCAGCGGAGGGGCGCCTGAGAGGGATACGCAGTATTTT.

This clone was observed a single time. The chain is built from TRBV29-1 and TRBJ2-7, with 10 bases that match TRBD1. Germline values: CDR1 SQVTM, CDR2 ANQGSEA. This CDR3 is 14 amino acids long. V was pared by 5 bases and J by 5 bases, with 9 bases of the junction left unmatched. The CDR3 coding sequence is TGCAGCGTTCGCCAAACCGGGACAGGGGACGAGCAGTACTTC. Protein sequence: CSVRQTGTGDEQYF.

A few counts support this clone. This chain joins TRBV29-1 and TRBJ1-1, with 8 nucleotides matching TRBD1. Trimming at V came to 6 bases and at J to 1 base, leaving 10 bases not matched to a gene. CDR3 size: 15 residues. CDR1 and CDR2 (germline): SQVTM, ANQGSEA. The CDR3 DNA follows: TGCAGCGTGGTGGGACAGGCGACGGGGAACACTGAAGCTTTCTTT. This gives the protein CSVVGQATGNTEAFF. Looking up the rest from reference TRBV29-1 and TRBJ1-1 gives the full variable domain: SAVISQKPSRDICQRGTSLTIQCQVDSQVTMMFWYRQQPGQSLTLIATANQGSEATYESGFVIDKFPISRPNLTFSTLTVSNMSPEDSSIYLCSVVGQATGNTEAFFGQGTRLTVV.

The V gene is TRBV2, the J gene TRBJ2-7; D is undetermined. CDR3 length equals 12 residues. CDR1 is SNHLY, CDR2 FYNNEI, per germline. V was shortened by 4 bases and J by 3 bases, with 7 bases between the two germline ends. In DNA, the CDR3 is TGTGCCAGCAGTGGCGATAGCTACGAGCAGTACTTC. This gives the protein CASSGDSYEQYF.

The CDR3 here is CASSVGGRPTGELFF. In nucleotides, the CDR3 is TGTGCCAGCAGCGTGGGCGGGAGGCCCACCGGGGAGCTGTTTTTT. This chain joins TRBV9 and TRBJ2-2, with TRBD2 identical over 8 bases. CDR3 length equals 15 residues. Germline lookup yields CDR1 SGDLS and CDR2 YYNGEE. Losses at the gene ends were 2 bases for V and 4 bases for J; bases not matched to a gene: 4.

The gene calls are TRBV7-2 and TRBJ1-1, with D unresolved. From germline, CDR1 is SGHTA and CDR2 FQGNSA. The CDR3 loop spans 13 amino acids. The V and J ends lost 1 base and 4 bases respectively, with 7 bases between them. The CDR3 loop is CASSLVERTEAFF. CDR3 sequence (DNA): TGTGCCAGCAGCTTAGTAGAGCGCACTGAAGCTTTCTTT. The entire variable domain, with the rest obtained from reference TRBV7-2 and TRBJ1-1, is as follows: GAGVSQSPSNKVTEKGKDVELRCDPISGHTALYWYRQSLGQGLEFLIYFQGNSAPDKSGLPSDRFSAERTGGSVSTLTIQRTQQEDSAVYLCASSLVERTEAFFGQGTRLTVV.

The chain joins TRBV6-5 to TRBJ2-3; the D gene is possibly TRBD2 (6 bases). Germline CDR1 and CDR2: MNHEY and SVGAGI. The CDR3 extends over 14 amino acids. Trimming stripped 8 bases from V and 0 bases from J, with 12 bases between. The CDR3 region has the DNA TGTGCCAGCCGGCCCAGCGGGAGCACAGATACGCAGTATTTT. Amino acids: CASRPSGSTDTQYF.

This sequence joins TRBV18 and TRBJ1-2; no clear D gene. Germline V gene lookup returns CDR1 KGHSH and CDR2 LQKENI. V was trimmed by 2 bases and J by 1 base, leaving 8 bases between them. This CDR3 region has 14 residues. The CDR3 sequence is CASSPSGYNYGYTF. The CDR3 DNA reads TGTGCCAGCTCACCATCTGGCTATAACTATGGCTACACCTTC.

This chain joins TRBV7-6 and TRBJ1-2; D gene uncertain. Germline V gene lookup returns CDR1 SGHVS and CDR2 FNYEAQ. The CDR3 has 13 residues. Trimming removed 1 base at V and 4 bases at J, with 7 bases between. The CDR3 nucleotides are TGTGCCAGCAGCTTAGAGGGCCTCTATGGCTACACCTTC. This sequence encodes CASSLEGLYGYTF.

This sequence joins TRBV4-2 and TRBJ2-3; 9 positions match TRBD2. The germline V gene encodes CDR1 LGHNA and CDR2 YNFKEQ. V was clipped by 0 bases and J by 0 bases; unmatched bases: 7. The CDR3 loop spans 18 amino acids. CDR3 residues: CASSQEGVSGSSTDTQYF. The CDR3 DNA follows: TGTGCCAGCAGCCAAGAGGGGGTTAGCGGGAGTAGCACAGATACGCAGTATTTT.

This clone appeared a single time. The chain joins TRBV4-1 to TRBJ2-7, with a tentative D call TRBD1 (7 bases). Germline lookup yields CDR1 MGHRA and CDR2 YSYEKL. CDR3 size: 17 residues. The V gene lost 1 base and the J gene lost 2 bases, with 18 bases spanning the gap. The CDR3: CASSQGLIRGAPYEQYF. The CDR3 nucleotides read TGCGCCAGCAGCCAAGGATTAATCAGGGGGGCCCCCTACGAGCAGTACTTC.

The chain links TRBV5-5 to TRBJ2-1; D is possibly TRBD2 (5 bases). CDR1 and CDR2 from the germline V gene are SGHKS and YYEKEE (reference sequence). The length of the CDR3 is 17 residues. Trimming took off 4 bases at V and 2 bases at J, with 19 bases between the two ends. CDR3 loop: CASSQDPSYEAYNEQFF. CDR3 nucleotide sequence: TGTGCCAGCAGCCAGGATCCTAGCTACGAGGCCTACAATGAGCAGTTCTTC.

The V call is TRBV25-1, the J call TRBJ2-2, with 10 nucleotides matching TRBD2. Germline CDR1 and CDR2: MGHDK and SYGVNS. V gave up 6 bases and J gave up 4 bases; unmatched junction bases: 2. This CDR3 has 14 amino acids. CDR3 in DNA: TGTGCCAGCAGCTCTAGCGGGAGCACCGGGGAGCTGTTTTTT. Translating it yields CASSSSGSTGELFF.

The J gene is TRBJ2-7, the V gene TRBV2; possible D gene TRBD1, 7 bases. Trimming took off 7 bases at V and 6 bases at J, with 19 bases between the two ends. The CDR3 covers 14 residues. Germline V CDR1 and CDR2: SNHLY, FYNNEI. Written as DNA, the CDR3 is TGTGCCAGCATCAGCCGGCAGGGGGGCCTCGAGCAGTACTTC. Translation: CASISRQGGLEQYF.

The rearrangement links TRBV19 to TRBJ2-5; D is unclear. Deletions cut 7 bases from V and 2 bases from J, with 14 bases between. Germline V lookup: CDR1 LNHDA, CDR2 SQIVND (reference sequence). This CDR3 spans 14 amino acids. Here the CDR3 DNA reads TGTGCCAGTACCCCGCGTCGCAATCAAGAGACCCAGTACTTC. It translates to CASTPRRNQETQYF.